The 2 T cell receptor beta chains below were found in one sample sequenced in a study of T-cell memory formation after mild COVID-19. One entry per CDR3 protein results from TCRdb running MiXCR on the 5' RACE reads. The sample yields some 350,000 distinct CDR3 sequences, less than 20% seen once. Sequencing was done on a sample of PBMCs or a T cell subset sorted from them (not recorded which). These receptors were collected from a man younger than 30 who had mild COVID-19 (a few samples of this study predate the infection). Cell type and time point are not known.

This chain joins TRBV24-1 and TRBJ2-1; TRBD1 is a possible D gene (5 bases). The CDR3 spans 17 residues. Per germline, CDR1 KGHDR and CDR2 SFDVKD. V lost 2 bases and J 7 bases, leaving 20 bases between the germline ends. The CDR3: CATSDSSGSSIGNEQFF. CDR3 coding DNA: TGTGCCACCAGTGATTCTTCAGGGTCAAGTATCGGGAATGAGCAGTTCTTC.

The chain uses TRBV4-1 and TRBJ2-2; D is uncertain. The CDR3 is 14 amino acids. Trimming left V 4 bases short and J 1 base short, with 7 bases between. Germline V gene data show CDR1 as MGHRA and CDR2 as YSYEKL. CDR3 DNA: TGCGCCAGCAGCCCTAGTCTGAACACCGGGGAGCTGTTTTTT. Its protein is CASSPSLNTGELFF.